This T cell receptor (beta chain) was obtained from a study of Tregs in tolerant kidney transplant recipients. Whole-study results and caveats: This study did not directly address biological reproducibility. The small number of patients limits these findings pending further validation.

This CDR3 has 13 amino acids. Germline V gene sequence: CDR1 SGHAT, CDR2 FQNNGV. Trimming cost V 7 bases and J 6 bases; bases outside gene matches: 8. A note on this clone: Its target is not known.

Profiling relied on immunoSEQ multiplex PCR, and the TCRdb table lists in-frame clones only, not all of them. The sample records about 17,000 clones, roughly four fifths being singletons. Thawed PBMCs were FACS-sorted into unstimulated CD4+CD25+CD127- regulatory T cells, CD4+CD25- non-regulatory cells, CD4 and CD8 cells. Before regulatory T cell sorting, thawed PBMCs rested overnight at 37°C in roughly 200 IU/ml IL-2. V gene TRBV11-2 combines with J gene TRBJ2-7; TRBD2 matches at 8 bases. This receptor was taken from a human donor in good health. Sequenced material: Tregs from blood. CDR3 loop: CASTGTRGGEQYF. In nucleotides, the CDR3 is TGTGCCAGCACCGGGACTAGGGGTGGCGAGCAGTACTTC.